The 22 T cell receptor beta chains below were found in one sample sequenced in a study of cytomegalovirus exposure and HLA in healthy donors. 60 Vbeta and 13 Jbeta primers were used in PCR. TCRdb keeps only in-frame clones here, not all; method: immunoSEQ multiplex PCR. The sample shows 150,000 to 180,000 clones, under 80% of them seen only once. The sequencing input was PBMCs. Receptor source: a man aged 30 to 45 in good health and CMV-seronegative.

This chain uses TRBV7-3 with TRBJ2-3; D might be TRBD2 (7 bases). V lost 3 bases, J lost 3 bases, and 16 bases lay in between. The germline CDR1 and CDR2 sequences are SGHTA and FQGTGA. The CDR3 runs to 16 residues. The CDR3 protein is CASSFRGGALTDTQYF. The CDR3 DNA follows: TGTGCCAGCAGCTTTAGAGGGGGGGCCCTAACAGATACGCAGTATTTT.

The chain combines TRBV30 with TRBJ1-4; TRBD1 agrees at 7 bases. Germline CDR1 GTSNPN, CDR2 SVGIG (reference sequence). The CDR3 runs 15 residues. V shed 0 bases and J 7 bases; nucleotides not matched to a gene: 8. The DNA of the CDR3 is TGTGCCTGGAGTGTACAAAGGGGGCAGCGTGAAAAACTGTTTTTT. It translates to CAWSVQRGQREKLFF. Full variable domain (rest looked up from reference TRBV30 and TRBJ1-4): SQTIHQWPATLVQPVGSPLSLECTVEGTSNPNLYWYRQAAGRGLQLLFYSVGIGQISSEVPQNLSASRPQDRQFILSSKKLLLSDSGFYLCAWSVQRGQREKLFFGSGTQLSVL.

J is TRBJ1-5 and V is TRBV6-5, with TRBD1 matching over 11 bases. From germline, CDR1 is MNHEY and CDR2 SVGAGI. V lost 6 bases to trimming and J lost 6 bases; unmatched junction nucleotides: 7. There are 15 residues in the CDR3. CDR3 region: CASRSGQGAGQPQHF. In nucleotides, the CDR3 is TGTGCCAGCAGATCCGGACAGGGGGCAGGTCAGCCCCAGCATTTT.

This clone showed up just a few times. The chain links TRBV9 to TRBJ2-7, with D uncertain. CDR1 and CDR2 from the germline V gene are SGDLS and YYNGEE. The CDR3 runs to 14 residues. V lost 0 bases to trimming and J lost 6 bases, with 13 bases between them. CDR3 nucleotide sequence: TGTGCCAGCAGCGTAGTCGATTGGCCGGGCGAGCAGTACTTC. This gives the protein CASSVVDWPGEQYF.

The sample holds one count of this clone. The chain has TRBV2 and TRBJ1-6, with 7 bases fitting TRBD1. The CDR3 runs to 15 residues. V lost 6 bases, J lost 5 bases, and 7 bases stayed unmatched. Germline assignment: CDR1 SNHLY and CDR2 FYNNEI. The CDR3: CASSAIGQDNSPLHF. The CDR3 nucleotides read TGTGCCAGCAGCGCTATTGGACAGGATAATTCACCCCTCCACTTT.

The chain is built from TRBV4-2 and TRBJ1-4; TRBD1 agrees at 8 bases. Germline V gene data show CDR1 as LGHNA and CDR2 as YNFKEQ. The CDR3 has 14 residues. V lost 3 bases, J lost 8 bases, and 5 bases stayed unmatched. CDR3 region: CASSHGQGGEKLFF. Here the CDR3 DNA reads TGTGCCAGCAGCCATGGACAGGGTGGGGAAAAACTGTTTTTT.

V is TRBV5-4 and J is TRBJ2-5; 8 nucleotides match TRBD1. V shed 4 bases, J shed 8 bases, and the junction held 10 bases outside the gene matches. In germline, CDR1 is SGHNT, CDR2 YYREEE (reference sequence). This CDR3 is 14 amino acids long. CDR3 coding DNA: TGTGCCAGCAGCCCTGGACAGGGTATCGGCACCCAGTACTTC. Translated: CASSPGQGIGTQYF.

The chain carries TRBV7-2 and TRBJ2-3; D is possibly TRBD2 (6 bases). CDR3 size: 16 residues. Per the germline V gene, CDR1 is SGHTA and CDR2 is FQGNSA. V lost 5 bases to trimming and J lost 0 bases, with 15 bases between them. In DNA form, the CDR3 reads TGTGCCAGCAGCGTGTTAGCGGCTTCTAGCACAGATACGCAGTATTTT. Protein product: CASSVLAASSTDTQYF.

This clone was recorded only once. V is TRBV7-8 and J is TRBJ2-7; TRBD2 might be the D (5 bases). Germline V CDR1 and CDR2: SGHVS, FQNEAQ. V was trimmed by 4 bases and J by 3 bases, leaving 13 bases between them. This CDR3 spans 14 amino acids. CDR3 region: CASSSELVYYEQYF. The CDR3 coding sequence is TGTGCCAGCAGCTCTGAACTAGTTTACTACGAGCAGTACTTC.

This sequence joins TRBV19 and TRBJ1-5; 10 positions agree with TRBD1. CDR1 and CDR2 from the germline V gene are LNHDA and SQIVND (reference sequence). The CDR3 consists of 14 residues. The V and J ends lost 6 bases and 7 bases, in that order; junction bases with no gene match: 6. The DNA of the CDR3 is TGTGCCAGTAGCCGGGACAGGGGACAACAGCCCCAGCATTTT. It specifies CASSRDRGQQPQHF.

The rearrangement joins TRBV11-3 to TRBJ2-7, with 9 nucleotides matching TRBD2. CDR3 length equals 14 residues. Germline CDR1 and CDR2: SGHNT and YENEEA. V was pared by 3 bases and J by 6 bases, with 6 bases of the junction left unmatched. The CDR3 sequence: CASSFSGGIAEQYF. CDR3 sequence (DNA): TGTGCCAGCAGCTTTAGCGGGGGTATCGCCGAGCAGTACTTC.

The genes are TRBV7-2 and TRBJ2-7, with 11 bases matching TRBD2. This CDR3 has 15 residues. Trimming at V came to 6 bases and at J to 1 base, leaving 5 bases not matched to a gene. Per germline, CDR1 SGHTA and CDR2 FQGNSA. CDR3 region: CASRPTSGGSYEQYF. The CDR3 region has the DNA TGTGCCAGCAGGCCCACTAGCGGGGGTTCCTACGAGCAGTACTTC.

As DNA, the CDR3 is TGCGCCAGCAGCCAAACCCCTCTCGACAGAACGAACACCTATGGCTACACCTTC. This codes for CASSQTPLDRTNTYGYTF. The chain combines TRBV4-1 with TRBJ1-2, with a possible D match to TRBD1 (5 bases). V was trimmed by 2 bases and J by 4 bases, leaving 23 bases between them. Germline V CDR1 and CDR2: MGHRA, YSYEKL. The CDR3 has 18 residues.

The chain uses TRBV7-2 and TRBJ2-7; a possible D gene is TRBD1 (5 bases). V was trimmed by 1 base and J by 3 bases, leaving 13 bases between them. The CDR3 has 15 amino acids. The germline V gene encodes CDR1 SGHTA and CDR2 FQGNSA. The CDR3 nucleotides are TGTGCCAGCAGCTTAGGATTGGTCAGGGACTACGAGCAGTACTTC. Its translation is CASSLGLVRDYEQYF.

The rearrangement uses TRBV6-5 and TRBJ1-2; D gene ambiguous. Trimming left V 5 bases short and J 8 bases short, with 15 bases between. This CDR3 has 13 residues. From germline, CDR1 is MNHEY and CDR2 SVGAGI. DNA for the CDR3: TGTGCCAGCAGTGGGTCTATCGAGGGCGGCTACACCTTC. This translates into CASSGSIEGGYTF.

The chain recombines TRBV5-6 with TRBJ1-2, with no clear D. Trimming pared 7 bases from V and 4 bases from J, leaving 17 bases between. The CDR3 totals 14 residues. The V gene's germline CDR1 is SGHDT and CDR2 YYEEEE. CDR3 sequence reads: CASRYSGYGYGYTF. The CDR3 region has the DNA TGTGCCAGCCGGTATTCCGGGTACGGCTATGGCTACACCTTC. The complete variable domain, with remaining parts taken from reference TRBV5-6 and TRBJ1-2, reads DAGVTQSPTHLIKTRGQQVTLRCSPKSGHDTVSWYQQALGQGPQFIFQYYEEEERQRGNFPDRFSGHQFPNYSSELNVNALLLGDSALYLCASRYSGYGYGYTFGSGTRLTVV.

V usage is TRBV5-8 and J usage is TRBJ2-3; D gene uncertain. The CDR3 contains 12 residues. Germline assignment: CDR1 SGHTS and CDR2 YDEGEE. V was shortened by 0 bases and J by 10 bases, with 9 bases between the two germline ends. CDR3 residues: CASSLGHRSQYF. DNA for the CDR3: TGTGCCAGCAGCTTGGGACACCGCTCGCAGTATTTT.

V usage is TRBV5-5 and J usage is TRBJ1-4; 7 bases agree with TRBD1. CDR1 SGHKS and CDR2 YYEKEE come from the germline V gene (reference sequence). Trimming cost V 4 bases and J 7 bases; bases outside gene matches: 7. This CDR3 has 14 residues. The CDR3 sequence: CASSGGGAGEKLFF. The CDR3 DNA is TGTGCCAGCAGCGGAGGGGGCGCAGGTGAAAAACTGTTTTTT.

The chain has TRBV2 and TRBJ2-7; 8 bases line up with TRBD1. Unmatched junction bases numbered 13, after V lost 6 bases and J lost 3 bases. The germline gives CDR1 SNHLY, CDR2 FYNNEI. CDR3 length: 16 residues. DNA of the CDR3: TGTGCCAGCAGGGTAAAATTGGGACAGGAGGACTACGAGCAGTACTTC. This gives the protein CASRVKLGQEDYEQYF.

The chain combines TRBV29-1 with TRBJ2-5; 8 bases map to TRBD1. Looked up from germline, CDR1 is SQVTM and CDR2 is ANQGSEA. The V and J ends lost 6 bases and 0 bases, in that order; junction bases with no gene match: 6. This CDR3 has 14 residues. The CDR3 DNA follows: TGCAGCGTGATAGGGACAGGCCACCAAGAGACCCAGTACTTC. It specifies CSVIGTGHQETQYF.

The chain combines TRBV5-5 with TRBJ1-5; TRBD1 matches 7 bases. With 0 bases clipped from V and 5 bases from J, the junction kept 5 bases outside the gene matches. Germline V CDR1 and CDR2: SGHKS, YYEKEE (reference sequence). This CDR3 is 15 amino acids long. CDR3 sequence reads: CASSLEGGSYQPQHF. CDR3 sequence (DNA): TGTGCCAGCAGCTTGGAAGGGGGCAGCTATCAGCCCCAGCATTTT.

The chain recombines TRBV5-4 with TRBJ2-2; a possible D gene is TRBD2 (7 bases). The CDR3 consists of 19 residues. Germline CDR1 is SGHNT and CDR2 is YYREEE (reference sequence). V lost 2 bases and J lost 5, with 25 bases in between. In nucleotides, the CDR3 is TGTGCCAGCAGCTTAGGATTTGCGGGGGCCCCGAGTATGACCGGGGAGCTGTTTTTT. This codes for CASSLGFAGAPSMTGELFF.